The rows below give T cell receptor beta chains drawn from one sample of a study of cytomegalovirus exposure and HLA in healthy donors. Some clones are missing from TCRdb's copy, which holds only in-frame ones; the method was immunoSEQ multiplex PCR. The sample lists 150,000 to 200,000 clones, under 90% seen once, with approximately 10% in the top ten. The material sequenced was PBMCs. Receptors were obtained from a woman under 30 in good health and CMV-seropositive. Both conserved end residues are part of each CDR3. A D gene is named only where the DNA matches it firmly. Size is omitted from some rows. Given values are once, few, many or a class for expanded clones.

TRBV25-1	TRBD1	NA	TRBJ1-4	CASSAAGGGGKLFF	TGTGCCAGCAGTGCAGCAGGGGGCGGAGGAAAACTGTTTTTT
TRBV2	NA	NA	TRBJ2-2	CASGSAPGLLPGELFF	TGTGCCAGTGGCTCTGCCCCAGGCTTACTCCCCGGGGAGCTGTTTTTT
TRBV29-1	TRBD2	NA	TRBJ2-3	CSGRTGLAGPDTQYF	TGCAGCGGTCGGACGGGACTAGCGGGACCAGATACGCAGTATTTT
TRBV2	NA	NA	TRBJ1-4	CASMGGRGEKLFF	TGTGCCAGCATGGGGGGGCGAGGAGAAAAACTGTTTTTT
TRBV27	NA	few	TRBJ1-1	CASSLVGAPTEAFF	TGTGCCAGCAGTCTAGTTGGGGCCCCCACTGAAGCTTTCTTT
TRBV11-1	NA	NA	TRBJ1-2	CASSKTATPYGYTF	TGTGCCAGCAGCAAGACAGCCACCCCCTATGGCTACACCTTC
TRBV28	TRBD1	NA	TRBJ1-2	CASSSPAGTDYGYTF	TGTGCCAGCAGTTCCCCCGCCGGGACAGACTATGGCTACACCTTC
TRBV27	TRBD1	NA	TRBJ2-4	CASSSMGQGGHIQYF	TGTGCCAGCAGCTCAATGGGACAGGGAGGGCACATTCAGTACTTC
TRBV30	TRBD2	NA	TRBJ2-7	CAWSREGISYEQYF	TGTGCCTGGTCCCGGGAGGGTATCTCCTACGAGCAGTACTTC
TRBV6-5	NA	NA	TRBJ2-7	CASRMTGVLDHEQYF	TGTGCCAGCAGAATGACAGGCGTCCTAGACCACGAGCAGTACTTC
TRBV10-1	NA	NA	TRBJ1-1	CASSESGFGGEAFF	TGCGCCAGCAGTGAGTCGGGCTTCGGGGGTGAAGCTTTCTTT
TRBV5-6	TRBD1	NA	TRBJ2-3	CASNKVDRGPDTQYF	TGTGCCAGCAACAAGGTTGACAGGGGCCCAGATACGCAGTATTTT
TRBV11-3	TRBD2	once	TRBJ2-1	CASSLDYFGGSAEQFF	TGTGCCAGCAGCTTAGATTATTTCGGCGGGAGTGCTGAGCAGTTCTTC
TRBV18	NA	NA	TRBJ1-5	CASSPGQSVSNQPQHF	TGTGCCAGCTCACCCGGACAGTCCGTCAGCAATCAGCCCCAGCATTTT
TRBV18	TRBD2	NA	TRBJ2-5	CASSPTLAGEDETQYF	TGTGCCAGCTCACCAACACTAGCGGGAGAGGATGAGACCCAGTACTTC
TRBV7-2	TRBD1	NA	TRBJ1-5	CASSPNALRGHSNQPQHF	TGTGCCAGCAGCCCGAACGCCCTCAGGGGGCATAGCAATCAGCCCCAGCATTTT
TRBV5-4	NA	NA	TRBJ2-5	CASSPRLQAAGETQYF	TGTGCCAGCAGTCCTAGGCTACAGGCGGCCGGGGAGACCCAGTACTTC
TRBV7-2	TRBD2	NA	TRBJ2-1	CASSLAYGGASYNEQFF	TGTGCCAGCAGCTTAGCTTACGGGGGGGCCTCCTACAATGAGCAGTTCTTC
TRBV7-6	NA	NA	TRBJ2-7	CASSLATGFNEQYF	TGTGCCAGCAGCTTAGCGACCGGGTTCAACGAGCAGTACTTC
TRBV19	NA	NA	TRBJ2-5	CASSYGGQQETQYF	TGTGCCAGTAGTTACGGAGGTCAACAAGAGACCCAGTACTTC
TRBV25-1	NA	NA	TRBJ1-3	CASSLRAGGNTIYF	TGTGCCAGCAGTCTTCGGGCGGGAGGAAACACCATATATTTT
TRBV5-1	NA	NA	TRBJ1-5	CASSEGQINQPQHF	TGCGCCAGCAGCGAAGGACAGATAAATCAGCCCCAGCATTTT
TRBV7-9	NA	NA	TRBJ2-5	CASSLGGVTQYF	TGTGCCAGCAGCTTAGGGGGGGTGACCCAGTACTTC
TRBV11-2	NA	NA	TRBJ2-7	CASSLASQRSLEQYF	TGTGCCAGCAGCTTAGCCTCACAGAGATCCTTGGAGCAGTACTTC
TRBV6-5	TRBD2	NA	TRBJ2-1	CASSYWTSGDNEQFF	TGTGCCAGCAGTTACTGGACTAGCGGAGACAATGAGCAGTTCTTC
TRBV2	TRBD2	NA	TRBJ2-1	CASSGLAGSYNEQFF	TGTGCCAGCAGTGGACTAGCGGGATCCTACAATGAGCAGTTCTTC
TRBV5-1	NA	NA	TRBJ1-1	CASSHGDNPTEAFF	TGCGCCAGCAGCCACGGGGACAATCCGACTGAAGCTTTCTTT
TRBV11-3	NA	once	TRBJ2-3	CASSRGPAGSDTQYF	TGTGCCAGCAGCAGAGGACCCGCGGGGTCAGATACGCAGTATTTT
TRBV7-2	TRBD2	NA	TRBJ2-1	CASSLGPGRERRFF	TGTGCCAGCAGCTTAGGCCCGGGGCGGGAGCGGAGGTTCTTC
TRBV4-2	NA	NA	TRBJ2-1	CASSQERVENNEQFF	TGTGCCAGCAGCCAAGAAAGAGTCGAAAACAATGAGCAGTTCTTC
TRBV18	NA	NA	TRBJ1-2	CASSPREMVGYGYTF	TGTGCCAGCTCACCACGGGAGATGGTCGGCTATGGCTACACCTTC
TRBV5-1	NA	NA	TRBJ1-3	CASSFSGIGNTIYF	TGCGCCAGCAGCTTTTCGGGGATTGGAAACACCATATATTTT
TRBV20-1	NA	NA	TRBJ2-4	CSAVRGQHQYF	TGCAGTGCGGTGCGCGGACAGCACCAGTACTTC
TRBV28	NA	NA	TRBJ1-1	CASRTTGNTEAFF	TGTGCCAGCAGGACGACAGGGAACACTGAAGCTTTCTTT
TRBV9	NA	NA	TRBJ2-1	CASSVATRYNEQFF	TGTGCCAGCAGCGTAGCTACTAGATACAATGAGCAGTTCTTC
TRBV5-1	NA	NA	TRBJ2-3	CASSLGEDTQYF	TGCGCCAGCAGCTTGGGTGAGGATACGCAGTATTTT
TRBV2	NA	NA	TRBJ2-7	CASSDRTVSYEQYF	TGTGCCAGCAGTGACAGGACAGTCAGCTACGAGCAGTACTTC
TRBV5-8	NA	NA	TRBJ2-7	CASSKGVAYEQYF	TGTGCCAGCAGTAAGGGGGTAGCCTACGAGCAGTACTTC
TRBV7-3	TRBD2	NA	TRBJ2-1	CASRFSGSSYNEQFF	TGTGCCAGCAGGTTTAGCGGGAGCTCCTACAATGAGCAGTTCTTC
TRBV5-1	NA	NA	TRBJ1-2	CASSARAGYGYTF	TGCGCCAGCAGCGCCCGGGCAGGGTACGGCTACACCTTC
TRBV6-1	NA	NA	TRBJ1-5	CASKFAGSNQPQHF	TGTGCCAGCAAATTTGCAGGGAGCAATCAGCCCCAGCATTTT
TRBV5-4	TRBD2	NA	TRBJ2-3	CASSSQTSGRPDTQYF	TGTGCCAGCAGCTCACAGACTAGCGGGAGACCAGATACGCAGTATTTT
TRBV5-1	TRBD1	NA	TRBJ1-1	CASSLQDRMYTEAFF	TGCGCCAGCAGCTTGCAGGACAGGATGTACACTGAAGCTTTCTTT
TRBV6-5	NA	NA	TRBJ1-1	CASSQLDSWTVEAFF	TGTGCCAGCAGTCAGCTAGACTCTTGGACAGTTGAAGCTTTCTTT
TRBV11-3	TRBD2	NA	TRBJ2-2	CASSSRGAGGGYTGELFF	TGTGCCAGCAGCTCCCGGGGGGCGGGAGGTGGGTACACCGGGGAGCTGTTTTTT
TRBV27	TRBD2	NA	TRBJ2-3	CASSSPVLAGVRIDTQYF	TGTGCCAGCAGTTCCCCGGTGTTAGCGGGAGTACGTATTGATACGCAGTATTTT
TRBV18	NA	few	TRBJ1-1	CASSLADTEAFF	TGTGCCAGCTCACTGGCGGACACTGAAGCTTTCTTT
TRBV6-1	TRBD2	NA	TRBJ2-3	CASSPSGATDTQYF	TGTGCCAGCAGTCCTAGCGGGGCCACAGATACGCAGTATTTT
TRBV6-5	TRBD1	NA	TRBJ2-7	CASRHDRGEGYEQYF	TGTGCCAGCAGACATGACAGGGGTGAGGGGTACGAGCAGTACTTC
TRBV19	NA	NA	TRBJ2-3	CASSTSSQRITDTQYF	TGTGCCAGTAGTACCTCAAGTCAGCGTATCACAGATACGCAGTATTTT
TRBV12-5	NA	NA	TRBJ1-4	CASGLVVTGRYNEKLFF	TGTGCTAGTGGTTTGGTGGTAACAGGGCGATATAATGAAAAACTGTTTTTT
TRBV20-1	NA	NA	TRBJ2-5	CSAQAQETQYF	TGCAGTGCTCAGGCCCAGGAGACCCAGTACTTC
TRBV4-1	TRBD1	NA	TRBJ1-1	CASSKGQGPNTEAFF	TGCGCCAGCAGCAAGGGACAGGGTCCGAACACTGAAGCTTTCTTT
TRBV11-2	NA	once	TRBJ2-7	CASSLLSGQGRGGQYF	TGTGCCAGCAGCTTACTCTCGGGACAAGGTCGTGGCGGGCAGTACTTC
TRBV9	NA	NA	TRBJ2-1	CASSVAGSYNEQFF	TGTGCCAGCAGCGTAGCGGGCTCCTACAATGAGCAGTTCTTC
TRBV29-1	TRBD1	NA	TRBJ1-5	CSVGQGGNQPQHF	TGCAGCGTGGGACAGGGGGGGAATCAGCCCCAGCATTTT
TRBV9	TRBD2	NA	TRBJ2-1	CASSSLSGASNEQFF	TGTGCCAGCTCCTCCCTTAGCGGGGCGTCCAATGAGCAGTTCTTC
TRBV4-1	TRBD2	NA	TRBJ2-1	CASRRSGSLSEQFF	TGCGCCAGCAGACGTAGCGGGAGTCTCAGTGAGCAGTTCTTC
TRBV2	TRBD2	NA	TRBJ2-1	CASIHQSGGEQFF	TGTGCCAGCATCCATCAGAGCGGGGGAGAGCAGTTCTTC